These 7 T cell receptor beta chains came from one sample sequenced in a study of radiation and T cells in renal cell carcinoma. Measured with immunoSEQ multiplex PCR; TCRdb has only the in-frame clones, and not every one. Of under 100,000 clones listed, just under 85% are singletons. Noted time point: blood 4 weeks post-SBRT, at nephrectomy. The treatment: 15 Gy SBRT to primary tumor, nephrectomy 4 weeks later. The specimen comprised blood, sampled from a patient whose treatment included radiotherapy and nephrectomy. The receptors come from a man between 50 and 59 years old with renal cell carcinoma.

The V and J genes are TRBV5-1 and TRBJ1-1; D is undetermined. Deletions cut 7 bases from V and 2 bases from J, with 21 bases between. The CDR3 totals 16 residues. The V gene's germline CDR1 is SGHRS and CDR2 YFSETQ. The CDR3 nucleotides are TGCGCCAGCGGCCTCGGCCTCCGGGGAGATAACACTGAAGCTTTCTTT. It is translated as CASGLGLRGDNTEAFF.

V usage is TRBV30 and J usage is TRBJ2-3; D tentatively fits TRBD1 or TRBD2 (6 bases each). The germline V and J ends were trimmed by 1 base and 4 bases, with 9 bases remaining between them. This CDR3 is 13 amino acids long. The germline gives CDR1 GTSNPN, CDR2 SVGIG (reference sequence). The CDR3 reads CAWSGGGPDTQYF. The CDR3 DNA sequence: TGTGCCTGGAGTGGAGGGGGGCCAGATACGCAGTATTTT.

V usage is TRBV5-1 and J usage is TRBJ2-5; 7 nucleotides agree with TRBD1. The CDR3 totals 16 residues. The germline gives CDR1 SGHRS, CDR2 YFSETQ. The J segment lost 0 bases and the V segment lost 4 bases, leaving 9 bases of the junction unmatched. For the CDR3, the DNA is TGCGCCAGCAGCCAACCCAAACAGGGGTACCAAGAGACCCAGTACTTC. It specifies CASSQPKQGYQETQYF.

The chain carries TRBV5-1 and TRBJ1-2, with D tentatively TRBD1 (6 bases). V was trimmed by 1 base and J by 2 bases, leaving 12 bases between them. The CDR3 covers 15 residues. The germline gives CDR1 SGHRS, CDR2 YFSETQ. The chain's CDR3 is CASSLTGGPNYGYTF. The CDR3 region has the DNA TGCGCCAGCAGCTTGACGGGGGGCCCGAACTATGGCTACACCTTC. Filled out from reference TRBV5-1 and TRBJ1-2, the complete variable domain reads KAGVTQTPRYLIKTRGQQVTLSCSPISGHRSVSWYQQTPGQGLQFLFEYFSETQRNKGNFPGRFSGRQFSNSRSEMNVSTLELGDSALYLCASSLTGGPNYGYTFGSGTRLTVV.

The rearrangement uses TRBV18 and TRBJ2-1, with 9 nucleotides matching TRBD1. V lost 6 bases and J lost 6; bases outside the gene matches: 15. The CDR3 totals 17 residues. Germline CDR1 KGHSH, CDR2 LQKENI. The CDR3 reads CASSPFAGTGTLNEQFF. The CDR3 bases are TGTGCCAGCTCTCCGTTCGCCGGGACAGGGACCCTCAATGAGCAGTTCTTC.

This clone was counted a single time. This chain links TRBV19 with TRBJ1-5; TRBD1 agrees at 8 bases. The CDR3 totals 16 residues. Germline-derived CDR1 and CDR2 are LNHDA and SQIVND (reference sequence). Trimming removed 7 bases from V and 0 bases from J; junction bases left unmatched: 8. CDR3 DNA sequence: TGTGCCAGTAAGAAGGGACAGGCTAATAGCAATCAGCCCCAGCATTTT. Its protein product is CASKKGQANSNQPQHF.

The chain is built from TRBV18 and TRBJ2-3, with D unclear. The CDR3 is made up of 19 amino acids. V was trimmed by 4 bases and J by 4 bases, leaving 27 bases between them. From germline, CDR1 is KGHSH and CDR2 LQKENI. CDR3 sequence: CASSQSAPASFNLPDTQYF. For the CDR3, the DNA is TGTGCCAGCTCACAATCAGCACCCGCTAGTTTCAATTTGCCAGATACGCAGTATTTT.